A single sample gave rise to the 30 T cell receptor beta chains below, sequenced in a study of T cell repertoires in ileal Crohn's disease. Using immunoSEQ multiplex PCR, the repertoire was profiled, and TCRdb retains in-frame clones only, with some absent. Of some 60,000 clones listed, roughly nine tenths are singletons. Time point indicated: neoterminal ileum biopsy at postoperative endoscopy, about 6 months after surgery. What was sequenced was ileal tissue. The source of these receptors is an adult with Crohn's disease.

Worth noting for this clone: With a much larger clone just one base away, this may be a read error. This CDR3 reads CASSPGTDYGYTF. DNA of the CDR3: TGTGCCAGCAGCCCCGGGACAGACTATGGCTACACCTTC. The chain has TRBV6-4 and TRBJ1-2; 7 bases line up with TRBD1. This CDR3 is 13 amino acids long. Germline CDR1 is MRHNA and CDR2 is SNTAGT. After removal of 6 bases from V and 3 bases from J, the junction contained 4 bases not matched to a gene.

The rearrangement uses TRBV5-1 and TRBJ2-1; possibly TRBD2 for D (6 bases). The CDR3 length is 15 residues. Trimming pared 0 bases from V and 0 bases from J, leaving 7 bases between. CDR1 SGHRS and CDR2 YFSETQ come from the germline V gene. In nucleotides, the CDR3 is TGCGCCAGCAGCTTGGACGGGAGCTCCTACAATGAGCAGTTCTTC. It encodes CASSLDGSSYNEQFF.

This sequence joins TRBV19 and TRBJ1-5; 8 nucleotides line up with TRBD1. This CDR3 is 15 amino acids long. Per the germline V gene, CDR1 is LNHDA and CDR2 is SQIVND (reference sequence). V lost 4 bases, J lost 6 bases, and 8 bases stayed unmatched. The CDR3 loop is CASSNWTGPTQPQHF. The DNA for the CDR3 is TGTGCCAGTAGTAATTGGACAGGGCCTACTCAGCCCCAGCATTTT. The whole variable domain, filled in from reference TRBV19 and TRBJ1-5, reads DGGITQSPKYLFRKEGQNVTLSCEQNLNHDAMYWYRQDPGQGLRLIYYSQIVNDFQKGDIAEGYSVSREKKESFPLTVTSAQKNPTAFYLCASSNWTGPTQPQHFGDGTRLSIL.

J is TRBJ1-1 and V is TRBV6-5; 8 nucleotides line up with TRBD1. V gave up 6 bases and J gave up 1 base; unmatched junction bases: 4. The CDR3 loop spans 14 amino acids. Germline-derived CDR1 and CDR2 are MNHEY and SVGAGI. The CDR3 coding sequence is TGTGCCAGCAGGGCCGACAGGGGGAACACTGAAGCTTTCTTT. It translates to CASRADRGNTEAFF.

V and J are TRBV2 and TRBJ2-1; 12 bases map to TRBD2. CDR3 length: 15 amino acids. Germline V gene lookup returns CDR1 SNHLY and CDR2 FYNNEI. V lost 6 bases and J lost 9; bases outside the gene matches: 9. The CDR3 protein is CASRLGLAGLGEQFF. CDR3 in DNA: TGTGCCAGCAGACTAGGACTAGCGGGGCTCGGTGAGCAGTTCTTC.

The gene calls are TRBV28 and TRBJ1-2, with TRBD1 matching over 9 bases. The germline V gene encodes CDR1 MDHEN and CDR2 SYDVKM. The ends lost 10 bases at V and 3 bases at J; junction bases unmatched: 9. This CDR3 contains 14 residues. CDR3 in DNA: TGTGCCACGACCTACGACAGGGGGGACTATGGCTACACCTTC. This sequence encodes CATTYDRGDYGYTF.

The J gene is TRBJ1-1, the V gene TRBV5-1, with D perhaps TRBD1 (6 bases). The germline CDR1 and CDR2 sequences are SGHRS and YFSETQ. The germline V and J ends were trimmed by 4 bases and 0 bases, with 10 bases remaining between them. The CDR3 is 14 amino acids. The CDR3 DNA sequence: TGCGCCAGCAGCGGCAGGGGAATGAACACTGAAGCTTTCTTT. This gives the protein CASSGRGMNTEAFF.

This chain uses TRBV6-5 with TRBJ2-3; TRBD2 agrees at 9 bases. With 0 bases clipped from V and 7 bases from J, the junction kept 8 bases outside the gene matches. The CDR3 covers 16 residues. The V gene's germline CDR1 is MNHEY and CDR2 SVGAGI. CDR3 loop: CASSYSNPREGYTQYF. CDR3 sequence (DNA): TGTGCCAGCAGTTACTCGAACCCGCGGGAGGGTTATACGCAGTATTTT.

V usage is TRBV14 and J usage is TRBJ1-2, with a tentative D call TRBD1 (5 bases). The germline CDR1 and CDR2 sequences are SGHDN and FVKESK. V was pared by 1 base and J by 5 bases, with 14 bases between. The CDR3 contains 15 residues. CDR3 nucleotides: TGTGCCAGCAGCCAAGGGTCGCGACAGCCGTATGGCTACACCTTC. Translating it yields CASSQGSRQPYGYTF.

The chain joins TRBV29-1 to TRBJ1-2; no definite D call. Trimming took off 8 bases at V and 4 bases at J, with 14 bases between the two ends. Per germline, CDR1 SQVTM and CDR2 ANQGSEA. The CDR3 length is 12 residues. The CDR3 region has the DNA TGCAGCTCGAACACCCTTGGCTATGGCTACACCTTC. Encoded protein: CSSNTLGYGYTF.

The V call is TRBV7-9, the J call TRBJ1-5; D perhaps matches TRBD1 (5 bases). The CDR3 runs 15 residues. CDR1 and CDR2 (germline): SEHNR, FQNEAQ (reference sequence). V lost 5 bases to trimming and J lost 6 bases, with 17 bases between them. The CDR3 sequence: CASSLDGSRGQPQHF. The CDR3 DNA reads TGTGCCAGCAGCCTAGACGGGAGTAGGGGTCAGCCCCAGCATTTT.

This clone appeared once. The chain links TRBV11-3 to TRBJ1-3; 8 bases fit TRBD1. V lost 4 bases and J lost 0; bases outside the gene matches: 8. Germline lookup yields CDR1 SGHNT and CDR2 YENEEA. The CDR3 covers 17 residues. The CDR3 bases are TGTGCCAGCAGCTACAGGACAGGGACCTACTCTGGAAACACCATATATTTT. It encodes CASSYRTGTYSGNTIYF.

The CDR3 sequence: CASSLSSGTQKRGAFF. As DNA, the CDR3 is TGTGCCAGCAGCTTGTCGTCCGGGACACAAAAGCGGGGAGCTTTCTTT. The V and J genes are TRBV5-6 and TRBJ1-1, with a tentative D call TRBD1 (6 bases). The CDR3 spans 16 residues. V lost 1 base and J 10 bases, leaving 23 bases between the germline ends. CDR1 and CDR2 from the germline V gene are SGHDT and YYEEEE.

V and J are TRBV6-1 and TRBJ2-1; D perhaps matches TRBD1 (5 bases). Deletions cut 5 bases from V and 5 bases from J, with 16 bases between. Per the germline V gene, CDR1 is MNHNS and CDR2 is SASEGT. The CDR3 consists of 15 residues. The CDR3, as DNA: TGTGCCAGCAGTTCGACAGTCCTCTCTGACAATGAGCAGTTCTTC. Encoded protein: CASSSTVLSDNEQFF.

The chain joins TRBV2 to TRBJ1-5, with 9 bases fitting TRBD1. Germline CDR1 and CDR2: SNHLY and FYNNEI. V was clipped by 1 base and J by 4 bases; unmatched bases: 2. There are 15 residues in the CDR3. DNA for the CDR3: TGTGCCAGCAGTGAAGGGGACAGGGCGAATCAGCCCCAGCATTTT. Encoded protein: CASSEGDRANQPQHF.

V and J are TRBV7-2 and TRBJ1-5; 8 positions agree with TRBD1. The junction had 9 bases not matched to a gene; V was cut back by 5 bases and J by 6 bases. The CDR3 runs 15 residues. The germline V gene encodes CDR1 SGHTA and CDR2 FQGNSA. CDR3 amino acids: CASSPWGQAGQPQHF. The CDR3 region has the DNA TGTGCCAGCAGCCCATGGGGACAGGCAGGTCAGCCCCAGCATTTT. The full variable domain, rest sourced from reference TRBV7-2 and TRBJ1-5, is GAGVSQSPSNKVTEKGKDVELRCDPISGHTALYWYRQSLGQGLEFLIYFQGNSAPDKSGLPSDRFSAERTGGSVSTLTIQRTQQEDSAVYLCASSPWGQAGQPQHFGDGTRLSIL.

This clone turned up a few times. The chain recombines TRBV6-4 with TRBJ2-2; D unclear. Trimming cost V 2 bases and J 5 bases, with 3 bases left between them. Germline CDR1 is MRHNA and CDR2 is SNTAGT. CDR3 length: 12 residues. The CDR3 loop is CASSDLTGELFF. The CDR3 DNA reads TGTGCCAGCAGTGACCTGACCGGGGAGCTGTTTTTT.

The chain is built from TRBV7-9 and TRBJ1-2; no clear D. The V end lost 5 bases, the J end lost 7 bases, and 17 bases lay between the germline ends. Germline-derived CDR1 and CDR2 are SEHNR and FQNEAQ (reference sequence). The length of the CDR3 is 14 residues. The DNA of the CDR3 is TGTGCCAGCAGCCAAGATACCGACATAGGTGGCTACACCTTC. This sequence encodes CASSQDTDIGGYTF.

The chain links TRBV5-4 to TRBJ2-6; 7 bases fit TRBD2. The CDR3 totals 17 residues. Germline loops: CDR1 SGHNT, CDR2 YYREEE (reference sequence). V lost 4 bases to trimming and J lost 0 bases; unmatched junction nucleotides: 7. In nucleotides, the CDR3 is TGTGCCAGCAGCCTAGACGGGGGGAGCTCTGGGGCCAACGTCCTGACTTTC. Translation: CASSLDGGSSGANVLTF.

The chain uses TRBV9 and TRBJ2-3; 8 nucleotides match TRBD1. Germline V gene sequence: CDR1 SGDLS, CDR2 YYNGEE. This CDR3 comprises 13 residues. The ends lost 3 bases at V and 5 bases at J; junction bases unmatched: 2. The chain's CDR3 is CASSGTGKDTQYF. In DNA, the CDR3 is TGTGCCAGCAGCGGGACAGGGAAAGATACGCAGTATTTT. The whole variable domain, remainder taken from reference TRBV9 and TRBJ2-3, is DSGVTQTPKHLITATGQRVTLRCSPRSGDLSVYWYQQSLDQGLQFLIQYYNGEERAKGNILERFSAQQFPDLHSELNLSSLELGDSALYFCASSGTGKDTQYFGPGTRLTVL.

CDR3 DNA sequence: TGTGCCAGCAGGCGCGTGCAGGGGGCGACTGAAGCTTTCTTT. This encodes CASRRVQGATEAFF. The chain recombines TRBV5-6 with TRBJ1-1; TRBD1 agrees at 8 bases. J gave up 5 bases and V 5 bases, and 8 bases lay outside the gene matches. CDR3 length: 14 amino acids. Germline V gene sequence: CDR1 SGHDT, CDR2 YYEEEE.

V and J are TRBV9 and TRBJ2-7; TRBD1 matches 7 bases. Germline V gene sequence: CDR1 SGDLS, CDR2 YYNGEE. The CDR3 is 16 residues long. J was trimmed by 7 bases and V by 2 bases; bases with no gene match: 15. CDR3 in DNA: TGTGCCAGCAGCGTGACAGGGTACCCCGCTTCGGGGGAGCAGTACTTC. The encoded protein is CASSVTGYPASGEQYF.

The chain links TRBV29-1 to TRBJ2-1, with TRBD2 matching 7 bases. CDR1 and CDR2 from the germline V gene are SQVTM and ANQGSEA. The trim removed 4 bases at V and 0 bases at J, leaving 3 bases unmatched. The CDR3 contains 14 residues. CDR3 bases: TGCAGCGTTGTCGGGGACTACTCCTACAATGAGCAGTTCTTC. Translated, it gives CSVVGDYSYNEQFF.

V gene TRBV7-9 combines with J gene TRBJ1-4; no clear D gene. Per the germline V gene, CDR1 is SEHNR and CDR2 is FQNEAQ (reference sequence). V lost 6 bases, J lost 3 bases, and 11 bases lay in between. The CDR3 runs 14 residues. The CDR3 DNA is TGTGCCAGCAGATCACCAGGTGCTAATGAAAAACTGTTTTTT. Translated: CASRSPGANEKLFF.

V and J are TRBV14 and TRBJ1-2, with a possible D match to TRBD1 (5 bases). The V end was cut by 0 bases, the J end by 4 bases, with 9 bases between. CDR1 SGHDN and CDR2 FVKESK come from the germline V gene. The CDR3 has 14 residues. CDR3 residues: CASSQEVGAYGYTF. The CDR3 bases are TGTGCCAGCAGCCAAGAAGTTGGGGCCTATGGCTACACCTTC.

J is TRBJ2-6 and V is TRBV5-6; D gene ambiguous. Trimming cost V 1 base and J 0 bases, with 8 bases left between them. The CDR3 is 16 amino acids. Germline V lookup: CDR1 SGHDT, CDR2 YYEEEE. The DNA of the CDR3 is TGTGCCAGCAGCTTGCGATCCAGCTCTGGGGCCAACGTCCTGACTTTC. Residues: CASSLRSSSGANVLTF.

This clone has only one observation. V usage is TRBV20-1 and J usage is TRBJ1-2; D is perhaps TRBD1 (5 bases). CDR3 length equals 11 residues. CDR1 is DFQATT, CDR2 SNEGSKA, per germline (reference sequence). Trimming took off 2 bases at V and 8 bases at J, with 9 bases between the two ends. Here the CDR3 reads CSARSRAGYTF. In DNA, the CDR3 is TGCAGTGCTAGATCCAGGGCGGGCTACACCTTC.

V and J are TRBV28 and TRBJ2-1; the match to TRBD2 covers 8 bases. The CDR3 has 15 amino acids. The V and J ends lost 7 bases and 10 bases, in that order; junction bases with no gene match: 15. Germline CDR1 is MDHEN and CDR2 is SYDVKM. This CDR3 is CASISSSGVFGEQFF. The CDR3 DNA sequence: TGTGCCAGCATCAGCAGTAGCGGGGTGTTTGGCGAGCAGTTCTTC.

The chain couples TRBV4-1 to TRBJ2-7; D is perhaps TRBD1 (7 bases). V was shortened by 0 bases and J by 6 bases, with 21 bases between the two germline ends. This CDR3 spans 17 amino acids. Germline V gene data show CDR1 as MGHRA and CDR2 as YSYEKL. The CDR3: CASSQDPGRDRAVEQYF. As DNA, the CDR3 is TGCGCCAGCAGCCAAGATCCCGGGCGGGACAGAGCGGTCGAGCAGTACTTC.

The chain links TRBV2 to TRBJ2-2; TRBD1 matches at 9 bases. J lost 5 bases, V lost 6 bases, and 4 bases had no gene match. Germline lookup yields CDR1 SNHLY and CDR2 FYNNEI. The CDR3 runs 14 residues. The CDR3 sequence is CASRTGTGTGELFF. CDR3 nucleotide sequence: TGTGCCAGCAGAACCGGGACAGGGACCGGGGAGCTGTTTTTT.